The clone carrying this T cell receptor (beta chain) was seen only a few times. Antigen unknown. Researchers tagged individual cDNA molecules with unique molecular identifiers. TCRdb used MiXCR to reprocess the 5' RACE reads, holding one entry per CDR3 protein. The table lists about 87,000 distinct CDR3 sequences, approximately 15% of them singletons, with about 6% in the top ten. This sample stems from a study of early T cells in non-severe SARS-CoV-2 infection. As for the study in general: Bulk RNA from unsorted whole blood was sequenced; chains were unpaired.

Study results and caveats: CD4 and private specificities were missed by VDJdb matching, which favored anti-spike CD8 responses.

Trimming stripped 1 base from V and 5 bases from J, with 14 bases between. This CDR3 region has 15 residues. Germline values: CDR1 SGHTA, CDR2 FQGNSA. The sequence derives from an adult who was a healthcare worker with PCR-confirmed SARS-CoV-2 infection or an uninfected control (not recorded which). Material for sequencing was whole blood. The chain has TRBV7-2 and TRBJ1-2; D gene unclear. The CDR3 region has the DNA TGTGCCAGCAGCTTAGTATCGGGCCCGGAGTATGGCTACACCTTC. Protein: CASSLVSGPEYGYTF.